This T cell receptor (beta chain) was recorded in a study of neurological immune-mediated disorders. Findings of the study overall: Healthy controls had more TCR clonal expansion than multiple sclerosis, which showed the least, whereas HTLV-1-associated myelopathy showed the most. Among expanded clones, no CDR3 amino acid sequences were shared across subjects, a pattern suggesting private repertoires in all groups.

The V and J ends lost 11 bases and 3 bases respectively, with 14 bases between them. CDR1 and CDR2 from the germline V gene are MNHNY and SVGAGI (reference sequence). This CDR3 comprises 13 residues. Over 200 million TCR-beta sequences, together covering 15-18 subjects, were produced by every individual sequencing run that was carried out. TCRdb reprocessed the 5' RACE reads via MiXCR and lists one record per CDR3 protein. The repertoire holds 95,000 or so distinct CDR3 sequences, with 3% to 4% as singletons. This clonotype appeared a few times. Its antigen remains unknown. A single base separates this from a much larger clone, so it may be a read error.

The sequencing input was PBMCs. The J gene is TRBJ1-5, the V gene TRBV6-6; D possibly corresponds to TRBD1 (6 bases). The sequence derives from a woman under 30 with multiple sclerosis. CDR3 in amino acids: CAYVGGHNQPQHF. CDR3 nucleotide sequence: TGTGCCTACGTGGGGGGCCACAATCAGCCCCAGCATTTT.